What follows are 21 T cell receptor beta chains derived from one specimen sequenced in a study of T-cell reconstitution after alpha-beta-depleted transplantation in children. Unique molecular identifiers were used to barcode this TCRbeta library. TCRdb ran MiXCR on the PCR reads and lists one entry per CDR3 protein. The sample includes about a million distinct CDR3 sequences, roughly 29% of them seen just once. Sample: PBMCs, mostly from graft donor cells, taken 360 days after TCRalphabeta/CD19-depleted stem cell transplant. The receptors come from a boy under two years old who had a stem cell transplant for SCID, so the T cells may come from the graft donor.

The chain employs TRBV11-2 and TRBJ1-2; TRBD1 aligns across 7 bases. CDR1 and CDR2 from the germline V gene are SGHAT and FQNNGV. The CDR3 sequence is 16 residues long. V was clipped by 0 bases and J by 5 bases; unmatched bases: 9. The CDR3 here is CASSLDLTGETYGYTF. The DNA for the CDR3 is TGTGCCAGCAGCTTAGATCTCACAGGGGAGACGTATGGCTACACCTTC.

V gene TRBV4-2 combines with J gene TRBJ2-3, with TRBD2 identical over 9 bases. This CDR3 contains 16 residues. Germline loops: CDR1 LGHNA, CDR2 YNFKEQ. V lost 1 base, J lost 4 bases, and 6 bases stayed unmatched. The CDR3 DNA sequence: TGTGCCAGCAGCCAAGTTCGGCGGGGGGGGTCAGATACGCAGTATTTT. Its protein product is CASSQVRRGGSDTQYF.

This clonotype was counted at least ten times. The rearrangement joins TRBV5-1 to TRBJ2-2, with a tentative D call TRBD2 (5 bases). This CDR3 comprises 15 residues. V lost 7 bases to trimming and J lost 0 bases, with 13 bases between them. Germline V gene lookup returns CDR1 SGHRS and CDR2 YFSETQ. CDR3 protein: CASSFSGTNTGELFF. CDR3 coding DNA: TGCGCCAGCTCCTTCTCCGGGACGAACACCGGGGAGCTGTTTTTT.

The chain links TRBV4-1 to TRBJ2-4; 7 bases fit TRBD2. J was trimmed by 3 bases and V by 0 bases; bases with no gene match: 11. The CDR3 spans 18 residues. The germline CDR1 and CDR2 sequences are MGHRA and YSYEKL. The chain's CDR3 is CASSQDQGAGVDKNIQYF. CDR3 bases: TGCGCCAGCAGCCAAGACCAGGGCGCGGGGGTGGACAAAAACATTCAGTACTTC.

The CDR3 loop reads CSVASGGGYTDTQYF. The DNA of the CDR3 is TGCAGCGTTGCTAGCGGGGGGGGATACACAGATACGCAGTATTTT. The genes are TRBV29-1 and TRBJ2-3, with 12 bases lining up with TRBD2. The CDR3 runs 15 residues. The J segment lost 2 bases and the V segment lost 4 bases, leaving 4 bases of the junction unmatched. Germline V gene sequence: CDR1 SQVTM, CDR2 ANQGSEA.

This clonotype was counted between two and nine times. CDR3 region: CASSQWWDTNPGLAGEQFF. The CDR3 DNA reads TGCGCCAGCAGCCAATGGTGGGACACCAACCCGGGACTAGCGGGGGAGCAGTTCTTC. The gene calls are TRBV4-3 and TRBJ2-1, with 13 bases lining up with TRBD2. The trim removed 2 bases at V and 10 bases at J, leaving 17 bases unmatched. CDR1 is LGHNA, CDR2 YSLEER, per germline. The length of the CDR3 is 19 residues.

The table lists this clonotype with a few counts. The chain employs TRBV29-1 and TRBJ2-7, with TRBD1 as a possible D gene (6 bases). V lost 3 bases to trimming and J lost 3 bases, with 12 bases between them. The CDR3 sequence is 13 residues long. The germline V gene encodes CDR1 SQVTM and CDR2 ANQGSEA. CDR3 nucleotide sequence: TGCAGCGTTGACGATGGGGGCTTCTACGAGCAGTACTTC. Its protein is CSVDDGGFYEQYF.

The V gene is TRBV10-3, the J gene TRBJ2-7; TRBD2 matches at 7 bases. This CDR3 region has 14 residues. The ends lost 6 bases at V and 2 bases at J; junction bases unmatched: 7. Germline loops: CDR1 ENHRY, CDR2 SYGVKD. CDR3 coding DNA: TGTGCCATCAGCTCCCCGGGAGGTACCTACGAGCAGTACTTC. Residues: CAISSPGGTYEQYF.

The chain uses TRBV2 and TRBJ2-2; D uncertain. CDR3 length: 13 residues. V lost 5 bases, J lost 9 bases, and 13 bases lay in between. Germline CDR1 reads SNHLY; CDR2 reads FYNNEI. CDR3 in amino acids: CASSIAVWRELFF. The CDR3 bases are TGTGCCAGCAGTATTGCGGTATGGCGGGAGCTGTTTTTT.

This chain connects TRBV15 to TRBJ2-3; D is possibly TRBD2 (5 bases). There are 17 residues in the CDR3. Trimming removed 0 bases from V and 2 bases from J, with 15 bases in between. From germline, CDR1 is LNHNV and CDR2 YYDKDF (reference sequence). The CDR3: CATSRESPPDFTDTQYF. CDR3 DNA: TGTGCCACCAGCAGAGAATCCCCTCCGGACTTCACAGATACGCAGTATTTT.

The rearrangement uses TRBV6-2 or TRBV6-3 and TRBJ2-2, with D uncertain. Germline loops: CDR1 MNHEY, CDR2 SVGEGT. This CDR3 has 13 residues. V lost 6 bases and J lost 3, with 8 bases in between. The CDR3 DNA follows: TGTGCCAGCAGCCGCCACCACACCGGGGAGCTGTTTTTT. Translated, it gives CASSRHHTGELFF.

In this sample, this clonotype turned up a few times. The V call is TRBV12-3 or TRBV12-4, the J call TRBJ2-3; D might be TRBD1 (5 bases). The CDR3 runs 16 residues. V was pared by 2 bases and J by 0 bases, with 12 bases between. The CDR3 DNA follows: TGTGCCAGCAGTTTAAGCAGACAGACTAGCACAGATACGCAGTATTTT. It translates to CASSLSRQTSTDTQYF.

The rearrangement joins TRBV11-2 to TRBJ2-2, with D tentatively TRBD1 (5 bases). The CDR3 loop spans 18 amino acids. Germline V gene data show CDR1 as SGHAT and CDR2 as FQNNGV. The germline V and J ends were trimmed by 0 bases and 7 bases, with 21 bases remaining between them. CDR3 nucleotide sequence: TGTGCCAGCAGCTTAGAGGGCCGGTTATCAGGGCGCGGCGGGGAGCTGTTTTTT. This gives the protein CASSLEGRLSGRGGELFF.

This clonotype has a single count. V and J are TRBV4-1 and TRBJ2-3, with 9 nucleotides matching TRBD2. The CDR3 is made up of 16 amino acids. Trimming removed 2 bases from V and 4 bases from J; junction bases left unmatched: 7. Germline V CDR1 and CDR2: MGHRA, YSYEKL. DNA of the CDR3: TGCGCCAGCAGCCAAAATCAGCGGGGGGCCGCAGATACGCAGTATTTT. It codes for CASSQNQRGAADTQYF.

Ten or more counts support this clonotype. V gene TRBV5-1 combines with J gene TRBJ2-1, with TRBD2 matching 11 bases. Trimming removed 0 bases from V and 7 bases from J; junction bases left unmatched: 6. Per germline, CDR1 SGHRS and CDR2 YFSETQ. CDR3 length: 16 residues. The CDR3 sequence is CASSLVLAGGRNEQFF. The CDR3 DNA follows: TGCGCCAGCAGCTTGGTTCTAGCGGGGGGTCGAAATGAGCAGTTCTTC.

This clonotype has just a few counts. V and J are TRBV5-1 and TRBJ2-1; 9 nucleotides agree with TRBD1. This CDR3 comprises 15 residues. J gave up 7 bases and V 3 bases, and 8 bases lay outside the gene matches. The V gene's germline CDR1 is SGHRS and CDR2 YFSETQ. The CDR3: CASSSTGGGTNEQFF. Written as DNA, the CDR3 is TGCGCCAGCAGCTCCACAGGGGGCGGAACAAATGAGCAGTTCTTC.

This sequence joins TRBV6-2 or TRBV6-3 and TRBJ2-1; TRBD2 might be the D (7 bases). The germline CDR1 and CDR2 sequences are MNHEY and SVGEGT. With 0 bases removed from V and 8 bases from J, the gap between germline ends came to 14 bases. The CDR3 is 15 amino acids. The DNA of the CDR3 is TGTGCCAGCAGTTACTCCCAGGGGAGGGGAGATGAGCAGTTCTTC. Its translation: CASSYSQGRGDEQFF.

This clonotype was detected only once. The chain combines TRBV18 with TRBJ1-2; 9 bases agree with TRBD1. The CDR3 length is 14 residues. Germline CDR1 reads KGHSH; CDR2 reads LQKENI. With 7 bases clipped from V and 2 bases from J, the junction kept 5 bases outside the gene matches. In DNA, the CDR3 is TGTGCCAGCTTTACAGGGGGCGTGAACTATGGCTACACCTTC. Protein sequence: CASFTGGVNYGYTF. Drawing the rest from reference TRBV18 and TRBJ1-2, the complete variable domain is NAGVMQNPRHLVRRRGQEARLRCSPMKGHSHVYWYRQLPEEGLKFMVYLQKENIIDESGMPKERFSAEFPKEGPSILRIQQVVRGDSAAYFCASFTGGVNYGYTFGSGTRLTVV.

The chain employs TRBV9 and TRBJ1-1, with 8 bases fitting TRBD1. Trimming took 0 bases from V and 4 from J; bases not matched to a gene: 5. The CDR3 runs to 15 residues. The germline CDR1 and CDR2 sequences are SGDLS and YYNGEE. CDR3 protein: CASSVGGQGLTEAFF. The CDR3, as DNA: TGTGCCAGCAGCGTAGGCGGACAGGGTCTCACTGAAGCTTTCTTT.

The rearrangement links TRBV27 to TRBJ2-1; TRBD1 might be the D (6 bases). CDR1 and CDR2 (germline): MNHEY, SMNVEV (reference sequence). The CDR3 is 13 residues long. The ends were cut back, 5 bases at V and 4 bases at J, with 9 bases in the middle. The CDR3 DNA is TGTGCCAGCAGTCACAGGGCTTACAATGAGCAGTTCTTC. Translation gives CASSHRAYNEQFF.

The chain carries TRBV24-1 and TRBJ2-1, with 9 positions matching TRBD1. The CDR3 length is 17 residues. After removal of 0 bases from V and 4 bases from J, the junction contained 6 bases not matched to a gene. CDR1 is KGHDR and CDR2 is SFDVKD in the germline V gene. This CDR3 is CATSDLPATGGYNEQFF. The CDR3 DNA reads as TGTGCCACCAGTGATTTGCCCGCGACAGGGGGGTACAATGAGCAGTTCTTC.